Described below is a single TCR beta chain sequence and its context. Its antigen is currently unknown. The entry originates in a study of CD8 T cells in Susac syndrome. Study results and caveats: It was acknowledged by the study that relatively few individuals were included in its TCR sequencing and HLA analysis.

V was clipped by 0 bases and J by 0 bases, with 5 bases between them. This CDR3 is 14 amino acids long. Germline V gene data show CDR1 as MNHEY and CDR2 as SVGEGT. RNA, at about 0.5 to 1 ug, was reverse transcribed with random hexamers. TCRdb fed the immunoSEQ multiplex PCR reads into MiXCR, producing one record per CDR3 protein. The table records tens of thousands of distinct CDR3 sequences, 94% of them present only once. The chain links TRBV6-2 or TRBV6-3 to TRBJ1-1, with no clear D. Sequenced input: CD8+ T cells from PBMCs. The sequence was obtained from a human donor in good health. CDR3: CASSYSRMNTEAFF. CDR3 in DNA: TGTGCCAGCAGTTACTCCCGGATGAACACTGAAGCTTTCTTT.